A selection of T cell receptor beta chains follows, all from one sample in a study of blood T cells in healthy people across ages. TCRdb fed the 5' RACE reads into MiXCR, producing one record per CDR3 protein. Here the sample spans some 750,000 distinct CDR3 sequences, 22% being singletons. The sample was blood. The receptors were sampled from a man in his sixties or seventies in good health. Both conserved end residues are part of each CDR3. A D gene is named only where the DNA matches it firmly. Expanded clones are given a class, and other clones once, few, many or no size at all.

14,TRBJ2-3,TRBV7-8,-,-,CASSLWSFTDTQYF,TGTGCCAGCAGCTTATGGTCCTTCACAGATACGCAGTATTTT
13,TRBJ1-1,TRBV29-1,-,-,CSAHDRMNTEAFF,TGCAGCGCTCACGACAGGATGAACACTGAAGCTTTCTTT
18,TRBJ2-1,TRBV6-2/TRBV6-3,-,TRBD2,CASSYPLSLAGGLGEQFF,TGTGCCAGCAGTTATCCCCTCTCCCTAGCGGGAGGGCTGGGTGAGCAGTTCTTC
15,TRBJ2-1,TRBV28,-,-,CASKPTSSSYNEQFF,TGTGCCAGCAAACCGACGTCCAGCTCCTACAATGAGCAGTTCTTC
15,TRBJ1-2,TRBV6-5,few,TRBD1,CASSGGQGISRGYTF,TGTGCCAGCAGCGGAGGACAGGGGATTTCTCGTGGCTACACCTTC
12,TRBJ1-2,TRBV5-6,-,-,CASSQDVYGYTF,TGTGCCAGCAGCCAAGACGTTTATGGCTACACCTTC
12,TRBJ2-7,TRBV5-1,few,-,CASSRERYEQYF,TGCGCCAGCAGCAGAGAGAGATACGAGCAGTACTTC
15,TRBJ1-1,TRBV12-3/TRBV12-4,-,-,CASSFWGALSREAFF,TGTGCCAGCAGTTTTTGGGGGGCCCTCAGCCGAGAAGCTTTCTTT
16,TRBJ2-5,TRBV11-2,few,-,CASSLETTGLGETQYF,TGTGCCAGCAGCTTAGAGACCACAGGGCTGGGAGAGACCCAGTACTTC
17,TRBJ1-5,TRBV4-1,few,-,CASSQDKGNGRGQPQHF,TGCGCCAGCAGCCAAGATAAGGGCAATGGACGCGGGCAGCCCCAGCATTTT
15,TRBJ2-5,TRBV20-1,many,TRBD2,CSARDLDSGAETQYF,TGCAGTGCTAGAGACCTTGATAGCGGGGCAGAGACCCAGTACTTC
12,TRBJ1-2,TRBV7-9,-,-,CASSLPPGDYTF,TGTGCCAGCAGCTTGCCCCCCGGGGACTACACCTTC
15,TRBJ1-2,TRBV7-2,few,-,CASSLNRAAGYGYTF,TGTGCCAGCAGCTTAAACAGGGCCGCCGGCTATGGCTACACCTTC
16,TRBJ2-1,TRBV5-1,-,TRBD2,CASSLISGSGGNEQFF,TGCGCCAGCAGCTTGATAAGCGGGAGTGGGGGCAATGAGCAGTTCTTC
16,TRBJ2-1,TRBV7-6,-,-,CASSLAGGAINNEQFF,TGTGCCAGCAGCTTAGCGGGGGGGGCAATTAACAATGAGCAGTTCTTC
14,TRBJ2-1,TRBV29-1,once,-,CSVEAVGTDLTRFF,TGCAGCGTTGAGGCAGTTGGGACGGACCTCACACGGTTCTTC
15,TRBJ2-3,TRBV28,-,TRBD1,CASIKGQGDTDTQYF,TGTGCCAGCATCAAGGGACAGGGGGACACAGATACGCAGTATTTT
15,TRBJ2-3,TRBV3-1,few,TRBD2,CASSQLAGATDTQYF,TGTGCCAGCAGCCAACTAGCGGGAGCTACAGATACGCAGTATTTT
14,TRBJ2-3,TRBV4-2,few,-,CASSQVGFADTQYF,TGTGCCAGCAGCCAAGTAGGATTTGCAGATACGCAGTATTTT
15,TRBJ2-3,TRBV12-3/TRBV12-4,-,-,CASSFFGDPTDTQYF,TGTGCCAGCAGTTTTTTTGGGGACCCCACAGATACGCAGTATTTT